The present T cell receptor beta chain was sequenced within a study of cytomegalovirus exposure and HLA in healthy donors. The overall study: The 120 validation repertoires and the approximately 690 first-cohort repertoires shared a platform, a later analysis reported. Regarding the study as a whole: TCR sequences were mostly rare, though some public TCRs occurred in many donors.

Among the roughly 120 subjects of the validation cohort, separate from the 666-subject first cohort, were the donors. The method was immunoSEQ multiplex PCR; TCRdb's version includes in-frame clones alone and lacks a portion of them. The table includes 250,000 to 300,000 clones, around 85% detected once. Germline V lookup: CDR1 MNHNS, CDR2 SASEGT. The V and J ends lost 4 bases and 0 bases, in that order; junction bases with no gene match: 5. This CDR3 region has 16 residues. Regarding this clone: Its antigen is not known.

Sequencing input: PBMCs. This sequence joins TRBV6-1 and TRBJ2-2, with TRBD2 identical over 7 bases. The sequence was obtained from a woman between 18 and 29 years old in good health and CMV-seronegative. CDR3 region: CASSAWGGANTGELFF. The CDR3 bases are TGTGCCAGCAGTGCTTGGGGGGGGGCGAACACCGGGGAGCTGTTTTTT.